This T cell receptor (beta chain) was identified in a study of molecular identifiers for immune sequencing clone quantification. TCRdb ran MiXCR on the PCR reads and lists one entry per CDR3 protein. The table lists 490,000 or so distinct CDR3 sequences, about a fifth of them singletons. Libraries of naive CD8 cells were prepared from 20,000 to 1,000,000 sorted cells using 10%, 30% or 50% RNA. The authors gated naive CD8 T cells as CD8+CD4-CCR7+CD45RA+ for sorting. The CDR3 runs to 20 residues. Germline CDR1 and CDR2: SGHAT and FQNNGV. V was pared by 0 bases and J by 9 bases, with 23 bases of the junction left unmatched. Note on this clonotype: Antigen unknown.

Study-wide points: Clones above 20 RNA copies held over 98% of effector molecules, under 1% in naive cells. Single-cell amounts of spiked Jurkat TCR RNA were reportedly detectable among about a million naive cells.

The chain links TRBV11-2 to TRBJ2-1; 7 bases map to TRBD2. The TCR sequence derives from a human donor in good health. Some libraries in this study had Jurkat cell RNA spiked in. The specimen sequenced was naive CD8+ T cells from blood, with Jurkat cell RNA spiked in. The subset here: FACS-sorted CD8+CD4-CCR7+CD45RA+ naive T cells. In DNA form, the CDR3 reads TGTGCCAGCAGCTTAGATTCCACTCCTGTCGGGTGGGGGGGAGAGAGTGAGCAGTTCTTC. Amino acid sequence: CASSLDSTPVGWGGESEQFF.